The 27 T cell receptor beta chains below were found in one sample sequenced in a study of cytomegalovirus exposure and HLA in healthy donors. With 60 Vbeta and 13 Jbeta primers, the PCR was carried out. Assay: immunoSEQ multiplex PCR; the TCRdb copy retains only in-frame clones and omits some. The sample contains 95,000 to 150,000 clones, around 86% of which appear only once. Sequences were obtained from PBMCs. The source is a young man in good health and CMV-seronegative.

The CDR3 bases are TGCGCCAGCAGCCTCACAGCTCCCCTTGGCTACACCTTC. It codes for CASSLTAPLGYTF. This sequence joins TRBV5-1 and TRBJ1-2; no reliable D call. V was cut by 4 bases and J by 7 bases, with 14 bases left in between. The germline V gene has CDR1 SGHRS and CDR2 YFSETQ. The CDR3 has 13 amino acids.

The chain has TRBV7-9 and TRBJ1-4, with D unresolved. V lost 1 base, J lost 5 bases, and 5 bases lay in between. This CDR3 has 13 amino acids. Germline V lookup: CDR1 SEHNR, CDR2 FQNEAQ (reference sequence). CDR3 region: CASSLGRNEKLFF. The CDR3 coding sequence is TGTGCCAGCAGCTTAGGTCGGAATGAAAAACTGTTTTTT. The variable domain in full, completed from reference TRBV7-9 and TRBJ1-4, reads DTGVSQNPRHKITKRGQNVTFRCDPISEHNRLYWYRQTLGQGPEFLTYFQNEAQLEKSRLLSDRFSAERPKGSFSTLEIQRTEQGDSAMYLCASSLGRNEKLFFGSGTQLSVL.

The chain carries TRBV2 and TRBJ1-4; 9 nucleotides match TRBD1. V was pared by 5 bases and J by 6 bases, with 7 bases of the junction left unmatched. This CDR3 comprises 15 residues. Germline assignment: CDR1 SNHLY and CDR2 FYNNEI. The chain's CDR3 is CASSLNRDRDEKLFF. Written as DNA, the CDR3 is TGTGCCAGCAGTCTAAACCGGGACAGGGATGAAAAACTGTTTTTT.

The chain recombines TRBV5-5 with TRBJ2-7; 8 bases align to TRBD2. V shed 0 bases and J 2 bases; nucleotides not matched to a gene: 4. The CDR3 loop spans 15 amino acids. Germline V gene lookup returns CDR1 SGHKS and CDR2 YYEKEE (reference sequence). As DNA, the CDR3 is TGTGCCAGCAGCTTGGCGGGGGGGCCTACCTACGAGCAGTACTTC. Translation: CASSLAGGPTYEQYF.

The chain links TRBV5-4 to TRBJ1-1, with a weak D call TRBD1 (5 bases). Germline lookup yields CDR1 SGHNT and CDR2 YYREEE (reference sequence). The V gene lost 10 bases and the J gene lost 0 bases, with 22 bases spanning the gap. CDR3 length: 16 amino acids. The CDR3 bases are TGTGCCTGTGCAGGCAGGGTCGGTGGGGTGAACACTGAAGCTTTCTTT. Translation gives CACAGRVGGVNTEAFF.

The rearrangement uses TRBV15 and TRBJ2-7; TRBD1 matches at 10 bases. V shed 6 bases and J 6 bases; nucleotides not matched to a gene: 5. The CDR3 contains 13 residues. Per germline, CDR1 LNHNV and CDR2 YYDKDF (reference sequence). CDR3 coding DNA: TGTGCCACCAGGGGACAGGGGCCACTCGAGCAGTACTTC. It yields the protein CATRGQGPLEQYF.

The chain employs TRBV5-8 and TRBJ1-2; D gene uncertain. Germline V gives CDR1 SGHTS, CDR2 YDEGEE. The CDR3 length is 14 residues. Trimming took 4 bases from V and 5 from J, leaving 15 bases between them. This chain's CDR3 is CASSGDQPTYGYTF. CDR3 bases: TGTGCCAGCAGCGGAGACCAGCCCACATATGGCTACACCTTC.

The V call is TRBV4-1, the J call TRBJ1-6; 8 nucleotides line up with TRBD1. The CDR3 consists of 15 residues. Per the germline V gene, CDR1 is MGHRA and CDR2 is YSYEKL. V lost 3 bases and J lost 7; bases outside the gene matches: 5. Here the CDR3 DNA reads TGCGCCAGCAGCCAGGAGACAGGGGCGAATTCACCCCTCCACTTT. It encodes CASSQETGANSPLHF.

V gene TRBV5-6 combines with J gene TRBJ1-2, with 7 positions matching TRBD1. CDR1 SGHDT and CDR2 YYEEEE come from the germline V gene. V was pared by 5 bases and J by 2 bases, with 9 bases of the junction left unmatched. CDR3 length: 15 residues. The CDR3 coding sequence is TGTGCCAGCAGTCTTCGGCTACAGGGGAACTATGGCTACACCTTC. It yields the protein CASSLRLQGNYGYTF.

This rearrangement joins TRBV19 to TRBJ2-7, with D possibly matching TRBD2 (6 bases). Trimming pared 9 bases from V and 2 bases from J, leaving 14 bases between. Germline-derived CDR1 and CDR2 are LNHDA and SQIVND (reference sequence). This CDR3 has 13 residues. The CDR3 coding sequence is TGTGCCAGCGGGAGCGGACGGCCCTACGAGCAGTACTTC. Translated: CASGSGRPYEQYF.

The chain is built from TRBV2 and TRBJ1-2; 8 bases map to TRBD1. The CDR3 is 15 residues long. The trim removed 6 bases at V and 8 bases at J, leaving 14 bases unmatched. The germline CDR1 and CDR2 sequences are SNHLY and FYNNEI. CDR3 protein: CASSLNRDRLRGYTF. The CDR3 region has the DNA TGTGCCAGCAGCCTGAACCGGGACAGGCTTCGGGGCTACACCTTC.

The chain joins TRBV7-2 to TRBJ2-3, with D perhaps TRBD2 (5 bases). Trimming cost V 1 base and J 4 bases, with 6 bases left between them. Germline CDR1 reads SGHTA; CDR2 reads FQGNSA. The CDR3 contains 13 residues. CDR3 sequence: CASSLGAADTQYF. The CDR3 coding sequence is TGTGCCAGCAGCTTAGGAGCGGCAGATACGCAGTATTTT.

The genes are TRBV7-8 and TRBJ2-7; D may be TRBD2 (7 bases). The germline CDR1 and CDR2 sequences are SGHVS and FQNEAQ. V lost 10 bases and J lost 2, with 15 bases in between. The CDR3 consists of 13 residues. CDR3 DNA sequence: TGTGCCACGGATCTGGGGGGGCCCTACGAGCAGTACTTC. Amino acids: CATDLGGPYEQYF.

The genes are TRBV6-1 and TRBJ1-1, with unresolved D. Trimming shortened V by 0 bases and J by 5 bases, and 13 bases separated the two germline ends. The CDR3 length is 15 residues. The germline gives CDR1 MNHNS, CDR2 SASEGT. The CDR3 DNA reads TGTGCCAGCAGTGAAGCGAGGCCCCCCGGGACTGAAGCTTTCTTT. Translated, it gives CASSEARPPGTEAFF.

V gene TRBV7-9 combines with J gene TRBJ2-1; D not certain. Deletions cut 5 bases from V and 0 bases from J, with 14 bases between. Germline V CDR1 and CDR2: SEHNR, FQNEAQ (reference sequence). The CDR3 is 16 amino acids. CDR3 in DNA: TGTGCCAGCAGCCTTTGGCCCCGGAGCTCCTACAATGAGCAGTTCTTC. The encoded protein is CASSLWPRSSYNEQFF. Variable domain in full (rest from reference TRBV7-9 and TRBJ2-1): DTGVSQNPRHKITKRGQNVTFRCDPISEHNRLYWYRQTLGQGPEFLTYFQNEAQLEKSRLLSDRFSAERPKGSFSTLEIQRTEQGDSAMYLCASSLWPRSSYNEQFFGPGTRLTVL.

This rearrangement joins TRBV9 to TRBJ2-1; 7 bases fit TRBD2. Germline V gene lookup returns CDR1 SGDLS and CDR2 YYNGEE. The junction had 4 bases not matched to a gene; V was cut back by 1 base and J by 3 bases. This CDR3 comprises 15 residues. CDR3 loop: CASSVKWGGYNEQFF. The CDR3 region has the DNA TGTGCCAGCAGCGTAAAGTGGGGGGGCTACAATGAGCAGTTCTTC.

This chain uses TRBV5-4 with TRBJ2-3, with a tentative D call TRBD1 (6 bases). The CDR3 is 15 amino acids. The V end was cut by 7 bases, the J end by 3 bases, with 18 bases between. Germline assignment: CDR1 SGHNT and CDR2 YYREEE (reference sequence). The CDR3 nucleotides read TGTGCCAGCTGCCCTCAAGGACAGAAGACAGATACGCAGTATTTT. Translation gives CASCPQGQKTDTQYF.

In its sample, this clone was seen a few times. V is TRBV6-5 and J is TRBJ2-1; 10 bases map to TRBD1. Trimming at V came to 8 bases and at J to 2 bases, leaving 6 bases not matched to a gene. CDR1 is MNHEY, CDR2 SVGAGI, per germline. The CDR3 is made up of 15 amino acids. CDR3 residues: CASGTGAFTYNEQFF. CDR3 DNA sequence: TGTGCCAGCGGGACAGGGGCCTTTACCTACAATGAGCAGTTCTTC.

The chain couples TRBV19 to TRBJ2-7; 12 nucleotides align to TRBD2. The CDR3 length is 17 residues. CDR1 LNHDA and CDR2 SQIVND come from the germline V gene (reference sequence). J gave up 5 bases and V 10 bases, and 18 bases lay outside the gene matches. The DNA for the CDR3 is TGTGCCACCTCGCCGACTAGCGGGGGAGCGACTCCCAACGAGCAGTACTTC. This gives the protein CATSPTSGGATPNEQYF.

Only one count was recorded for this clone. This chain uses TRBV30 with TRBJ2-3, with TRBD2 matching over 10 bases. Germline trimming cut 2 bases from V and 10 bases from J; bases unmatched to any gene: 9. The CDR3 length is 14 residues. Germline-derived CDR1 and CDR2 are GTSNPN and SVGIG (reference sequence). The CDR3 region has the DNA TGTGCCTGGAGTTTCAGCGGGGGGGCCATCGCGCAGTATTTT. This translates into CAWSFSGGAIAQYF.

The chain uses TRBV2 and TRBJ2-5, with TRBD2 identical over 14 bases. The CDR3 sequence is 17 residues long. Germline assignment: CDR1 SNHLY and CDR2 FYNNEI. J was trimmed by 5 bases and V by 4 bases; bases with no gene match: 9. The CDR3 protein is CASSAPGLAGAGETQYF. As DNA, the CDR3 is TGTGCCAGCAGTGCACCGGGACTAGCGGGGGCCGGGGAGACCCAGTACTTC.

The chain is built from TRBV2 and TRBJ2-7; D remains ambiguous. V dropped 10 bases and J dropped 0 bases, with 13 bases sitting between them. The CDR3 totals 13 residues. Germline V gene sequence: CDR1 SNHLY, CDR2 FYNNEI. CDR3 region: CATALSSSYEQYF. The CDR3 DNA is TGTGCCACCGCTTTGTCGAGCTCCTACGAGCAGTACTTC. Full variable domain (outside the CDR3, taken from reference TRBV2 and TRBJ2-7): EPEVTQTPSHQVTQMGQEVILRCVPISNHLYFYWYRQILGQKVEFLVSFYNNEISEKSEIFDDQFSVERPDGSNFTLKIRSTKLEDSAMYFCATALSSSYEQYFGPGTRLTVT.

The V call is TRBV5-1, the J call TRBJ1-4; D is uncertain. V was shortened by 4 bases and J by 7 bases, with 11 bases between the two germline ends. The length of the CDR3 is 13 residues. Germline CDR1 SGHRS, CDR2 YFSETQ. DNA of the CDR3: TGCGCCAGCAGCCCCAAGGCGGGTGAAAAACTGTTTTTT. Translating gives CASSPKAGEKLFF.

This clone is a singleton in its sample. CDR3 loop: CASSSLSATAYEQYF. The DNA of the CDR3 is TGTGCCAGCAGTTCTCTTAGCGCGACTGCCTACGAGCAGTACTTC. The chain links TRBV28 to TRBJ2-7, with D possibly matching TRBD2 (5 bases). Trimming removed 4 bases at V and 2 bases at J, with 15 bases between. Germline V gives CDR1 MDHEN, CDR2 SYDVKM. The CDR3 consists of 15 residues. Variable domain in full (rest from reference TRBV28 and TRBJ2-7): DVKVTQSSRYLVKRTGEKVFLECVQDMDHENMFWYRQDPGLGLRLIYFSYDVKMKEKGDIPEGYSVSREKKERFSLILESASTNQTSMYLCASSSLSATAYEQYFGPGTRLTVT.

The V and J genes are TRBV19 and TRBJ1-4; D may be TRBD1 (5 bases). V was clipped by 5 bases and J by 10 bases, with 20 bases between them. The CDR3 spans 15 residues. Per germline, CDR1 LNHDA and CDR2 SQIVND (reference sequence). The CDR3 DNA sequence: TGTGCCAGTAGTCTTCCGACAGAGATTGGGCGAAAACTGTTTTTT. It is translated as CASSLPTEIGRKLFF.

This clone was observed a handful of times. This chain connects TRBV2 to TRBJ2-7; TRBD1 might be the D (6 bases). This CDR3 has 14 residues. Germline V gene sequence: CDR1 SNHLY, CDR2 FYNNEI. Trimming left V 8 bases short and J 2 bases short, with 16 bases between. CDR3 amino acids: CASRDGQYTYEQYF. The CDR3 nucleotides read TGTGCCAGCCGAGACGGACAGTACACCTACGAGCAGTACTTC.

The chain combines TRBV14 with TRBJ2-1; tentative D call: TRBD1 (6 bases). The CDR3 totals 15 residues. CDR1 and CDR2 (germline): SGHDN, FVKESK. V was clipped by 3 bases and J by 2 bases, with 11 bases between them. In nucleotides, the CDR3 is TGTGCCAGCAGCCAGAGAAGGGACACCTACAATGAGCAGTTCTTC. Translated: CASSQRRDTYNEQFF.